This paragraph reports one TCR beta chain. Its specificity is not known. TCRdb's copy holds only in-frame clones and misses some; the assay was immunoSEQ multiplex PCR. Among 2 million to 2.5 million clones listed, approximately 94% were seen once. This CDR3 has 13 amino acids. V gave up 5 bases and J gave up 7 bases, with 10 bases separating them. Germline CDR1 SGDLS, CDR2 YYNGEE. The data belong to a study of shared clonotypes between healthy human individuals. About the study: Donor composition was two women and a few men, aged 18 to 49. Plates per donor: three CD4 naive, three CD4 memory, two CD8 naive, one CD8 memory.

Study findings and constraints: Estimated clonotype richness was generally higher in naive than memory subsets. With several donors compared, around 5% of naive CD4 clonotypes were shared.

Sequenced input: naive CD4+ T cells sorted from blood. As to subset: CD45RA+ positively selected. This chain links TRBV9 with TRBJ1-6; perhaps TRBD1 as D (6 bases). The clonotype originates from a man aged 18 to 30 in good health. The CDR3: CASRQGGNSPLHF. Here the CDR3 DNA reads TGTGCCAGCAGACAGGGTGGGAATTCACCCCTCCACTTT.